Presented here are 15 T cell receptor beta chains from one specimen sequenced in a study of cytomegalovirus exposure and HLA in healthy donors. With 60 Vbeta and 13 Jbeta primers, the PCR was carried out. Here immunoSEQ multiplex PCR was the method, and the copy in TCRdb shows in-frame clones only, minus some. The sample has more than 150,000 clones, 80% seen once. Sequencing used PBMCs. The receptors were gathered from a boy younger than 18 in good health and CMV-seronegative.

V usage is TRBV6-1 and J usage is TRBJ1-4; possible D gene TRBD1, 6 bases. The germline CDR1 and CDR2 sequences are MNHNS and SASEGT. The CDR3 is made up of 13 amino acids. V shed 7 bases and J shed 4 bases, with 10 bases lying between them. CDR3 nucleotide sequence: TGTGCCAGCATGACAGGTGTTAATGAAAAACTGTTTTTT. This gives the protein CASMTGVNEKLFF.

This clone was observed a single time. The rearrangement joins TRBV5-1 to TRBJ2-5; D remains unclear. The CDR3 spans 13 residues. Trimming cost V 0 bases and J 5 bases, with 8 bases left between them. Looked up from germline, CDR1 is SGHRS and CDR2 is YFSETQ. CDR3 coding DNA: TGCGCCAGCAGCTTGGAACTCCTTGAGACCCAGTACTTC. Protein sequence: CASSLELLETQYF.

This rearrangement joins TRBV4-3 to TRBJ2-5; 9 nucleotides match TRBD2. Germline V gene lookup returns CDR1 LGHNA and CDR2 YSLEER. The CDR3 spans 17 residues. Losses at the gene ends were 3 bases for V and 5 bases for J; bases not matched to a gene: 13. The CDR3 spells CASSQSGLASVRETQYF. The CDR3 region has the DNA TGCGCCAGCAGCCAGTCGGGACTAGCATCGGTTAGGGAGACCCAGTACTTC.

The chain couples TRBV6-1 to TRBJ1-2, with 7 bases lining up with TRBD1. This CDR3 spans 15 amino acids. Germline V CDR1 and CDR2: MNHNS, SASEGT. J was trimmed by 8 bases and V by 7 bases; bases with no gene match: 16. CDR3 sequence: CASNTGRGKKSGYTF. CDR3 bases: TGTGCCAGCAACACCGGCAGGGGGAAAAAGAGCGGCTACACCTTC.

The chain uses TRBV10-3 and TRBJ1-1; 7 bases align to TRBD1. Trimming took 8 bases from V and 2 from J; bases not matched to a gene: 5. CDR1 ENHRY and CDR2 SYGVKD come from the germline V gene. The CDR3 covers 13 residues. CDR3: CAIGGQANTEAFF. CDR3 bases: TGTGCCATCGGTGGACAGGCTAACACTGAAGCTTTCTTT.

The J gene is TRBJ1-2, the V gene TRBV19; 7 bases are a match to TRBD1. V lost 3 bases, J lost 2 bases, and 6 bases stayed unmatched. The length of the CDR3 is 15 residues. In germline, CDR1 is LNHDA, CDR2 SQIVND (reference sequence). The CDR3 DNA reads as TGTGCCAGTAGTATTTCGATACAGGGGAACTATGGCTACACCTTC. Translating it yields CASSISIQGNYGYTF.

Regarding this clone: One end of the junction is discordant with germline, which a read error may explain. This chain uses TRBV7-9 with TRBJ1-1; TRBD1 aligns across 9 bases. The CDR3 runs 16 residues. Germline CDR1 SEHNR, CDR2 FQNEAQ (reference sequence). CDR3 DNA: TGTTCCAGCAGCTTAGGGCCGGGACAGGGGAACACTGAAGCTTTCTTT. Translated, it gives CSSSLGPGQGNTEAFF.

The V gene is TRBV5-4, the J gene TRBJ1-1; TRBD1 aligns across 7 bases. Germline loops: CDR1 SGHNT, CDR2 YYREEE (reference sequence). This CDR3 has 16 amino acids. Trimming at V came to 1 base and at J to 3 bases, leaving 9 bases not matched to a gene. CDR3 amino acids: CASSLTPGTVYTEAFF. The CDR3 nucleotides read TGTGCCAGCAGCTTGACCCCCGGGACAGTCTACACTGAAGCTTTCTTT.

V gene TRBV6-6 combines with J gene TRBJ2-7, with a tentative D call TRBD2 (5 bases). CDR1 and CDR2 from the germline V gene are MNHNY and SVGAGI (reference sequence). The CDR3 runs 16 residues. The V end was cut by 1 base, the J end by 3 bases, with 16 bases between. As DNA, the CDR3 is TGTGCCAGCAGTTACTTCCCAAGCGGAAATGTCTACGAGCAGTACTTC. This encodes CASSYFPSGNVYEQYF.

CDR3 in amino acids: CASRVTPRWETQYF. CDR3 nucleotide sequence: TGTGCCAGCAGGGTCACGCCCCGGTGGGAGACCCAGTACTTC. V is TRBV5-4 and J is TRBJ2-5; D is ambiguous. Looked up from germline, CDR1 is SGHNT and CDR2 is YYREEE (reference sequence). This CDR3 region has 14 residues. V was clipped by 5 bases and J by 5 bases, with 16 bases between them.

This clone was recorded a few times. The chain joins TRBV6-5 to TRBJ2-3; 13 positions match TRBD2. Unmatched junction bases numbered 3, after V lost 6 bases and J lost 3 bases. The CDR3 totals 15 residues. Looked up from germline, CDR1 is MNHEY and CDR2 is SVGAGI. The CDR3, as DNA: TGTGCCAGCAGCCGGACTAGCGGGAGAACAGATACGCAGTATTTT. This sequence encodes CASSRTSGRTDTQYF.

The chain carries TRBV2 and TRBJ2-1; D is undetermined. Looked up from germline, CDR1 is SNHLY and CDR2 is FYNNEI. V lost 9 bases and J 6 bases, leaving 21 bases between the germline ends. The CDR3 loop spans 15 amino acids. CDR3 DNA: TGTGCCAGTCACAAGCGACTGAACGAATTCAATGAGCAGTTCTTC. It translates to CASHKRLNEFNEQFF. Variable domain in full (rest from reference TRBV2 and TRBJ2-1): EPEVTQTPSHQVTQMGQEVILRCVPISNHLYFYWYRQILGQKVEFLVSFYNNEISEKSEIFDDQFSVERPDGSNFTLKIRSTKLEDSAMYFCASHKRLNEFNEQFFGPGTRLTVL.

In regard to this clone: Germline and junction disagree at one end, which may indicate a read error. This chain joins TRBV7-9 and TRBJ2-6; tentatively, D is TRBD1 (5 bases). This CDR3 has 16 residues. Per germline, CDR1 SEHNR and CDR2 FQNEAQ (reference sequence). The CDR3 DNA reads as TGTGCCGGCAGCCAAGCGCAGGGTGGTCGGGCCAACGTCCTGACTTTC. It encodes CAGSQAQGGRANVLTF.

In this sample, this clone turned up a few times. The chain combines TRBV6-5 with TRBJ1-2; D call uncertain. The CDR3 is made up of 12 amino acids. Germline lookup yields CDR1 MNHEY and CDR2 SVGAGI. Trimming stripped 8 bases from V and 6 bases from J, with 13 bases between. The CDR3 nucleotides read TGTGCCAGCCGGGTAAGAGGGCATGGCTACACCTTC. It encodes CASRVRGHGYTF.

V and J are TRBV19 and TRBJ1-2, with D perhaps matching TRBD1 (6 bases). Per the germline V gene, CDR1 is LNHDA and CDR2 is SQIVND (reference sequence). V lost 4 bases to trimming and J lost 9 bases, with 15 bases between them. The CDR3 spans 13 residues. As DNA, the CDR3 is TGTGCCAGTAGTACACACAGGGTGAAGAGCTACACCTTC. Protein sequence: CASSTHRVKSYTF.